This entry concerns a single TCR beta chain. This sample stems from a study of long-term antiretroviral therapy in people with HIV. Germline trimming cut 2 bases from V and 6 bases from J; bases unmatched to any gene: 3. Germline CDR1 and CDR2: SGHRS and YFSETQ. CDR3 length: 14 amino acids. At survey level, the immunoSEQ assay was run in its v3.0 version. Assay: immunoSEQ multiplex PCR; the TCRdb copy retains only in-frame clones and omits some. The table lists approximately 24,000 clones, roughly 86% of them singletons, with approximately 8.4% in the top ten. Sequenced material: unsorted PBMCs, taken 1.8 years before starting antiretroviral therapy. This TCR derives from a man in his forties or fifties with HIV. The chain combines TRBV5-1 with TRBJ1-4; 8 bases match TRBD1. CDR3: CASSFGQGHEKLFF. CDR3 DNA: TGCGCCAGCAGCTTCGGACAGGGCCATGAAAAACTGTTTTTT.